This T cell receptor beta chain was sequenced in a study of T cells after yellow fever vaccination. Template-switching 5'RACE yielded the TCR cDNA; a universal primer site and UMIs were added in the process. A single record per CDR3 protein comes from TCRdb applying MiXCR to the 5' RACE reads. This sample yields approximately 550,000 distinct CDR3 sequences, of which less than 15% are seen a single time; more than 13% belongs to the top ten. This clonotype was seen only a few times. Its antigen is unidentified. Notes on the study in general: Highly abundant clonotypes carried over from the bulk population could end up in FACS-sorted repertoires as contaminants. Overlap between CD4 and CD8 compartments was detected for a small share of clonotypes.

CDR3 length: 14 amino acids. CDR1 is DFQATT, CDR2 SNEGSKA, per germline (reference sequence). V shed 5 bases, J shed 6 bases, and the junction held 10 bases outside the gene matches. The rearrangement links TRBV20-1 to TRBJ2-3; 8 bases align to TRBD2. Sequenced here: PBMCs, sampled on the day of the yellow fever booster vaccination. The sequence was collected from a man under 40 who received the YFV17D yellow fever vaccine. CDR3 in DNA: TGCAGTGCTCTCCCGGGAGGGCCTCCGGATACGCAGTATTTT. Amino acids: CSALPGGPPDTQYF.